This T cell receptor beta chain was sequenced in a study of blood T cell repertoires in COVID-19. Study-wide background: Nucleic acid was either cDNA or gDNA, and it came from T cells, B-cell-depleted T cells, or PBMCs.

This table comes from immunoSEQ multiplex PCR, and its TCRdb copy is limited to in-frame clones, with some not included. The data hold about 120,000 clones, with 65% to 90% observed a single time. V shed 3 bases and J 7 bases; nucleotides not matched to a gene: 11. CDR1 and CDR2 from the germline V gene are MNHEY and SVGEGT. CDR3 length: 16 residues. The receptor comes from an elderly man with acute or convalescent COVID-19. The specimen sequenced was peripheral blood. The V call is TRBV6-2 or TRBV6-3, the J call TRBJ2-2; 7 nucleotides align to TRBD1. The CDR3 coding sequence is TGTGCCAGCAGTTATTCAGGGGGAAATCGCATCGGGGAGCTGTTTTTT. It translates to CASSYSGGNRIGELFF.